This T cell receptor beta chain came from a study of cytomegalovirus exposure and HLA in healthy donors. PCR was performed using 60 Vbeta and 13 Jbeta primers. Produced via immunoSEQ multiplex PCR; TCRdb's table is partial and in-frame only. The sample holds around 140,000 clones, just under 80% seen once. Germline V gene lookup returns CDR1 SQVTM and CDR2 ANQGSEA. V was shortened by 6 bases and J by 5 bases, with 16 bases between the two germline ends. The CDR3 totals 13 residues. Study observations and caveats: A later analysis reportedly identified an Asian-associated ancestry cluster as carrying fewer N-insertions than the roughly 700-donor mean.

Healthy bone marrow donors made up the donors. Of note for this clone: Its antigen remains unidentified.

This receptor was obtained from a woman between 18 and 29 years old in good health and CMV-seronegative. The chain is built from TRBV29-1 and TRBJ2-5, with a tentative D call TRBD2 (6 bases). The sample was PBMCs. The CDR3 DNA follows: TGCAGCGTACGTACTTGGGAGGCTGAGACCCAGTACTTC. Its translation: CSVRTWEAETQYF.